One and the same sample provided the 30 T cell receptor beta chains below, sequenced in a study of STAT5B mutations in CD4+ large granular lymphocyte leukemia. Using immunoSEQ multiplex PCR, the repertoire was profiled, and TCRdb retains in-frame clones only, with some absent. Counted here are 30,000 to 40,000 clones, approximately 82% occurring once; the ten biggest clones make up roughly 6.9%. The source material was CD4+ T cells from blood buffy coats. Receptors were obtained from a human donor in good health.

The chain has TRBV11-3 and TRBJ2-3, with 8 bases lining up with TRBD2. The germline V gene encodes CDR1 SGHNT and CDR2 YENEEA. The CDR3 is made up of 17 amino acids. Unmatched junction bases numbered 11, after V lost 2 bases and J lost 4 bases. CDR3 coding DNA: TGTGCCAGCAGCTTAAACGCCGCGGGAGGACGGGCAGATACGCAGTATTTT. Its translation: CASSLNAAGGRADTQYF.

The rearrangement joins TRBV7-2 to TRBJ1-2; D possibly corresponds to TRBD1 (6 bases). Trimming removed 3 bases at V and 1 base at J, with 12 bases between. Germline values: CDR1 SGHTA, CDR2 FQGNSA. The CDR3 is 15 residues long. Written as DNA, the CDR3 is TGTGCCAGCAGCTTCGGACAGTCGATTAACTATGGCTACACCTTC. It yields the protein CASSFGQSINYGYTF. Full variable domain (rest looked up from reference TRBV7-2 and TRBJ1-2): GAGVSQSPSNKVTEKGKDVELRCDPISGHTALYWYRQSLGQGLEFLIYFQGNSAPDKSGLPSDRFSAERTGGSVSTLTIQRTQQEDSAVYLCASSFGQSINYGYTFGSGTRLTVV.

V usage is TRBV4-1 and J usage is TRBJ2-3; D ambiguous. CDR1 is MGHRA, CDR2 YSYEKL, per germline. The V end was cut by 4 bases, the J end by 3 bases, with 14 bases between. The CDR3 sequence is 15 residues long. The CDR3 here is CASSLTPVQTDTQYF. As DNA, the CDR3 is TGCGCCAGCAGCCTAACCCCCGTTCAAACAGATACGCAGTATTTT.

V is TRBV2 and J is TRBJ2-7; 14 nucleotides line up with TRBD2. V dropped 6 bases and J dropped 1; count of bases not matched to a gene: 2. The CDR3 loop spans 15 amino acids. The germline gives CDR1 SNHLY, CDR2 FYNNEI. CDR3 in amino acids: CASRRTSGGSYEQYF. The CDR3 DNA reads as TGTGCCAGCAGGAGGACTAGCGGGGGGTCCTACGAGCAGTACTTC.

This chain uses TRBV11-3 with TRBJ2-7; 8 positions agree with TRBD2. The germline CDR1 and CDR2 sequences are SGHNT and YENEEA. This CDR3 comprises 14 residues. The trim removed 3 bases at V and 3 bases at J, leaving 4 bases unmatched. The CDR3, as DNA: TGTGCCAGCAGCTTCACGGGAGGGAGCTACGAGCAGTACTTC. It specifies CASSFTGGSYEQYF.

The chain combines TRBV7-2 with TRBJ2-3; TRBD2 agrees at 12 bases. The V and J ends lost 1 base and 7 bases, in that order; junction bases with no gene match: 9. This CDR3 region has 17 residues. Germline loops: CDR1 SGHTA, CDR2 FQGNSA. The DNA of the CDR3 is TGTGCCAGCAGCTTAGTGACTAGCGGGGGACCCAGGAATACGCAGTATTTT. Its protein is CASSLVTSGGPRNTQYF.

The chain employs TRBV5-8 and TRBJ1-1; D call uncertain. V lost 4 bases to trimming and J lost 10 bases, with 14 bases between them. The CDR3 has 12 amino acids. CDR1 is SGHTS and CDR2 is YDEGEE in the germline V gene. For the CDR3, the DNA is TGTGCCAGCAGCACCCAGGCCGCACGAGCTTTCTTT. Translated, it gives CASSTQAARAFF.

The chain joins TRBV14 to TRBJ2-2; D is ambiguous. The length of the CDR3 is 16 residues. Looked up from germline, CDR1 is SGHDN and CDR2 is FVKESK. Trimming took 0 bases from V and 7 from J, leaving 15 bases between them. The CDR3 DNA reads as TGTGCCAGCAGCCAAGATCCGGTCGTAGGTGTCGGGGAGCTGTTTTTT. It translates to CASSQDPVVGVGELFF.

V and J are TRBV7-2 and TRBJ2-2, with D tentatively TRBD1 (6 bases). The CDR3 has 15 residues. Deletions cut 3 bases from V and 3 bases from J, with 11 bases between. The V gene's germline CDR1 is SGHTA and CDR2 FQGNSA. The CDR3 sequence: CASSFVWTDTGELFF. CDR3 sequence (DNA): TGTGCCAGCAGCTTTGTGTGGACAGACACCGGGGAGCTGTTTTTT.

The chain employs TRBV4-2 and TRBJ2-1; 10 bases are a match to TRBD2. The length of the CDR3 is 14 residues. With V trimmed by 6 bases and J by 9 bases, 8 bases remained unmatched. The germline gives CDR1 LGHNA, CDR2 YNFKEQ. The CDR3 spells CASRPGLATSEQFF. In DNA form, the CDR3 reads TGTGCCAGCAGGCCGGGACTAGCGACGAGTGAGCAGTTCTTC.

This chain uses TRBV20-1 with TRBJ2-2; D is unresolved. The CDR3 covers 11 residues. Trimming removed 5 bases from V and 3 bases from J, with 4 bases in between. Germline V gene data show CDR1 as DFQATT and CDR2 as SNEGSKA (reference sequence). CDR3 sequence reads: CSAAYTGELFF. CDR3 DNA: TGCAGTGCTGCCTACACCGGGGAGCTGTTTTTT.

This sequence joins TRBV11-3 and TRBJ2-2, with 8 bases identical to TRBD2. The CDR3 is made up of 15 amino acids. Germline CDR1 reads SGHNT; CDR2 reads YENEEA. The trim removed 5 bases at V and 5 bases at J, leaving 7 bases unmatched. Here the CDR3 reads CASSPGLVGTGELFF. The CDR3 region has the DNA TGTGCCAGCAGCCCGGGACTAGTCGGGACCGGGGAGCTGTTTTTT.

The CDR3 sequence: CASSQDRRVHEQYF. CDR3 sequence (DNA): TGTGCCAGCAGCCAGGACAGGAGAGTCCACGAGCAGTACTTC. This chain uses TRBV6-1 with TRBJ2-7; 7 nucleotides align to TRBD1. Germline V lookup: CDR1 MNHNS, CDR2 SASEGT. V shed 6 bases and J 5 bases; nucleotides not matched to a gene: 10. The CDR3 covers 14 residues.

This clone was found a few times. The V gene is TRBV18, the J gene TRBJ1-1, with D tentatively TRBD1 (5 bases). Between the trimmed V and J ends, which lost 3 bases and 5 bases, there was a span of 13 bases. Germline lookup yields CDR1 KGHSH and CDR2 LQKENI. The CDR3 contains 14 residues. The CDR3 spells CASSPSVGGTEAFF. CDR3 bases: TGTGCCAGCTCACCCTCGGTGGGGGGAACTGAAGCTTTCTTT.

The chain couples TRBV18 to TRBJ2-1; D is perhaps TRBD2 (6 bases). Per germline, CDR1 KGHSH and CDR2 LQKENI. This CDR3 comprises 15 residues. Trimming removed 3 bases at V and 0 bases at J, with 9 bases between. CDR3 coding DNA: TGTGCCAGCTCACCGGCGGGGAGCTCCTACAATGAGCAGTTCTTC. This gives the protein CASSPAGSSYNEQFF. Full variable domain (missing parts from reference TRBV18 and TRBJ2-1): NAGVMQNPRHLVRRRGQEARLRCSPMKGHSHVYWYRQLPEEGLKFMVYLQKENIIDESGMPKERFSAEFPKEGPSILRIQQVVRGDSAAYFCASSPAGSSYNEQFFGPGTRLTVL.

V usage is TRBV5-1 and J usage is TRBJ2-7, with a tentative D call TRBD1 (6 bases). Germline V gene lookup returns CDR1 SGHRS and CDR2 YFSETQ. Trimming took 6 bases from V and 5 from J, leaving 15 bases between them. This CDR3 spans 13 amino acids. CDR3 protein: CASTAQGFDEQYF. The CDR3 DNA is TGCGCCAGCACCGCACAGGGTTTCGACGAGCAGTACTTC.

This chain links TRBV27 with TRBJ2-1, with TRBD2 matching over 9 bases. This CDR3 spans 14 amino acids. Germline V gives CDR1 MNHEY, CDR2 SMNVEV (reference sequence). Unmatched junction bases numbered 3, after V lost 3 bases and J lost 6 bases. The CDR3 nucleotides are TGTGCCAGCAGTTTGAGGCGGGAGGGCAATGAGCAGTTCTTC. Its translation: CASSLRREGNEQFF.

The chain uses TRBV4-2 and TRBJ2-3, with D possibly being TRBD2 (5 bases). V lost 1 base and J lost 1, with 6 bases in between. CDR3 size: 14 residues. CDR1 and CDR2 (germline): LGHNA, YNFKEQ. CDR3 nucleotides: TGTGCCAGCAGCCAAGGGGGAGGCACAGATACGCAGTATTTT. Its translation: CASSQGGGTDTQYF.

In the case of this clone: Additional DNA sequences in this sample encode the identical CDR3. The rearrangement uses TRBV5-1 and TRBJ1-2, with D possibly matching TRBD1 (5 bases). With 0 bases removed from V and 7 bases from J, the gap between germline ends came to 13 bases. CDR1 is SGHRS and CDR2 is YFSETQ in the germline V gene. CDR3 length: 14 amino acids. Here the CDR3 DNA reads TGCGCCAGCAGCTTGGATCGTCGGGGGGTTGGCTACACCTTC. Encoded protein: CASSLDRRGVGYTF.

The chain has TRBV27 and TRBJ1-2, with TRBD1 as a possible D gene (5 bases). The CDR3 has 13 residues. Trimming stripped 5 bases from V and 7 bases from J, with 14 bases between. Germline CDR1 is MNHEY and CDR2 is SMNVEV (reference sequence). As DNA, the CDR3 is TGTGCCAGCAGTGAGGTTCTCGGGGGTGGCTACACCTTC. Translation gives CASSEVLGGGYTF.

V is TRBV5-1 and J is TRBJ2-7; D tentatively fits TRBD1 or TRBD2 (5 bases each). The V gene lost 4 bases and the J gene lost 2 bases, with 16 bases spanning the gap. The germline gives CDR1 SGHRS, CDR2 YFSETQ. The CDR3 length is 15 residues. The CDR3 is CASSTSRGVPYEQYF. DNA for the CDR3: TGCGCCAGCAGCACCTCGAGAGGGGTCCCCTACGAGCAGTACTTC.

The gene calls are TRBV27 and TRBJ2-1, with TRBD1 matching over 8 bases. CDR3 size: 17 residues. CDR1 and CDR2 from the germline V gene are MNHEY and SMNVEV (reference sequence). The junction had 16 bases not matched to a gene; V was cut back by 5 bases and J by 7 bases. CDR3 in DNA: TGTGCCAGCAGTCCGGCCCCCGGACAGGGTAGGTGGAATGAGCAGTTCTTC. Translation: CASSPAPGQGRWNEQFF.

The chain recombines TRBV10-3 with TRBJ2-2; 11 bases are a match to TRBD2. Trimming removed 2 bases from V and 1 base from J; junction bases left unmatched: 6. Germline V lookup: CDR1 ENHRY, CDR2 SYGVKD. This CDR3 spans 18 amino acids. The CDR3 spells CAISERSGTSGNTGELFF. CDR3 nucleotide sequence: TGTGCCATCAGTGAGAGATCCGGGACTAGCGGGAACACCGGGGAGCTGTTTTTT.

This chain uses TRBV27 with TRBJ1-1, with 8 bases matching TRBD1. Germline loops: CDR1 MNHEY, CDR2 SMNVEV (reference sequence). CDR3 length: 13 residues. The V and J ends lost 4 bases and 6 bases, in that order; junction bases with no gene match: 4. This chain's CDR3 is CASSSVTGAEAFF. For the CDR3, the DNA is TGTGCCAGCAGTTCCGTGACAGGGGCTGAAGCTTTCTTT.

V and J are TRBV5-8 and TRBJ2-7, with D uncertain. V was pared by 0 bases and J by 3 bases, with 7 bases between. In germline, CDR1 is SGHTS, CDR2 YDEGEE. This CDR3 contains 13 residues. The CDR3 nucleotides are TGTGCCAGCAGCTTGGGTCGGATCTACGAGCAGTACTTC. This codes for CASSLGRIYEQYF.

This chain uses TRBV27 with TRBJ2-1; 12 bases map to TRBD2. The V gene's germline CDR1 is MNHEY and CDR2 SMNVEV (reference sequence). This CDR3 is built from 20 residues. V lost 4 bases, J lost 6 bases, and 19 bases stayed unmatched. The CDR3 loop reads CASSSARLAGASGPVNEQFF. For the CDR3, the DNA is TGTGCCAGCAGTTCTGCCCGACTAGCGGGGGCCTCCGGACCGGTCAATGAGCAGTTCTTC.

V and J are TRBV5-5 and TRBJ2-7; a weak D match, TRBD2 (6 bases). The germline CDR1 and CDR2 sequences are SGHKS and YYEKEE (reference sequence). CDR3 length: 11 residues. The V and J ends lost 10 bases and 4 bases respectively, with 12 bases between them. CDR3 loop: CASWGEYEQYF. DNA of the CDR3: TGTGCCTCTTGGGGGGAGTACGAGCAGTACTTC. The entire variable domain, with the rest obtained from reference TRBV5-5 and TRBJ2-7, is as follows: DAGVTQSPTHLIKTRGQQVTLRCSPISGHKSVSWYQQVLGQGPQFIFQYYEKEERGRGNFPDRFSARQFPNYSSELNVNALLLGDSALYLCASWGEYEQYFGPGTRLTVT.

The chain couples TRBV29-1 to TRBJ1-3; TRBD1 matches at 7 bases. This CDR3 has 15 amino acids. CDR1 is SQVTM, CDR2 ANQGSEA, per germline. The junction had 8 bases not matched to a gene; V was cut back by 4 bases and J by 2 bases. The CDR3 protein is CSVALRDRAGNTIYF. The CDR3 DNA follows: TGCAGCGTTGCCCTCAGAGACAGGGCTGGAAACACCATATATTTT.

The chain combines TRBV5-1 with TRBJ1-1; 9 bases map to TRBD1. Germline CDR1 reads SGHRS; CDR2 reads YFSETQ. CDR3 length: 18 amino acids. After removal of 6 bases from V and 5 bases from J, the junction contained 20 bases not matched to a gene. The CDR3 region is CASTEQGAALGLRTEAFF. Here the CDR3 DNA reads TGCGCCAGCACCGAACAGGGGGCGGCTCTAGGGTTGAGAACTGAAGCTTTCTTT.

This sequence joins TRBV5-1 and TRBJ2-6; D not resolved. The CDR3 consists of 13 residues. Per the germline V gene, CDR1 is SGHRS and CDR2 is YFSETQ. Trimming left V 4 bases short and J 2 bases short, with 4 bases between. The CDR3 loop is CASSHPGANVLTF. The CDR3 bases are TGCGCCAGCAGCCACCCTGGGGCCAACGTCCTGACTTTC.